This note documents a single T cell receptor (beta chain) sequence. The CDR3 ends on some other residue instead of the conserved phenylalanine or tryptophan, so this is likely a read error. The template was RNA from unsorted bulk tissue. This non-tumor lung sample came from over 3 cm beyond the tumor edge. The CDR3 extends over 15 amino acids. Germline values: CDR1 DFQATT, CDR2 SNEGSKA (reference sequence). Trimming stripped 8 bases from V and 3 bases from J, with 23 bases between. This record comes from a study of tumor and adjacent non-tumor tissue in lung cancer. Three rounds of nested PCR, following a modified ARM-PCR protocol, produced the TCRbeta library. TCRdb recomputed calls from the multiplex PCR reads with MiXCR, one row per CDR3 protein. The repertoire holds about 100,000 distinct CDR3 sequences, with more than 55% as singletons.

This receptor was taken from a man aged 25-45 years with non-small cell lung cancer. Sequencing used distant non-tumor lung tissue. The rearrangement links TRBV20-1 to TRBJ2-7; a weak D match, TRBD1 (6 bases). CDR3 bases: TGCAGTACTCTACGACATGAGCAGGGGCACTACGAGCAGTACCTC. It codes for CSTLRHEQGHYEQYL.